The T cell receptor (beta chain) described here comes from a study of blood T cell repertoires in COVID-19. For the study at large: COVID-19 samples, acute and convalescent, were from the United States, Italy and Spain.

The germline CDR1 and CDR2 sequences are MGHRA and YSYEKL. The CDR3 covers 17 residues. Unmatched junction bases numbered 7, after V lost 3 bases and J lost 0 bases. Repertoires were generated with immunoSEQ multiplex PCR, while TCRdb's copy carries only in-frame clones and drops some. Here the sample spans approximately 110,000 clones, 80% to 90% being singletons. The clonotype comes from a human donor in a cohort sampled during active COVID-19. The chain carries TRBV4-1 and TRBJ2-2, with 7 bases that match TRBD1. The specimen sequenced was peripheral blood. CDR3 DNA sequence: TGCGCCAGCAGCCAGGGGACGGGACAGACGAACACCGGGGAGCTGTTTTTT. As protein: CASSQGTGQTNTGELFF.